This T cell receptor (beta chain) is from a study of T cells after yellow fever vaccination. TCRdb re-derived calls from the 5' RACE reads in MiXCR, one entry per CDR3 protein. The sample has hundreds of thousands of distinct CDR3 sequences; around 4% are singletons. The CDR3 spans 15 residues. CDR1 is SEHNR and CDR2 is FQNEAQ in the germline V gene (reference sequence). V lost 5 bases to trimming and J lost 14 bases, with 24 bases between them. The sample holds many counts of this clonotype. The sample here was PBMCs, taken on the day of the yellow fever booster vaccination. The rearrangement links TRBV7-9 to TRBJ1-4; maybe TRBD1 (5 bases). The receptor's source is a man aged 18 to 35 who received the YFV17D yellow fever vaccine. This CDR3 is CASSPTGPSIVRLFF. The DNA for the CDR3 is TGTGCCAGCAGCCCAACAGGCCCTTCAATTGTTAGGCTGTTTTTT.